The following is a T cell receptor beta chain sequence with its context. The antigen remains unidentified. The table came from immunoSEQ multiplex PCR; TCRdb's copy has only in-frame clones and leaves some out. The sample has thousands of clones, 94% seen once. This specimen belongs to a study of chemoradiotherapy in HPV16-positive cancers. Study as a whole: A couple of HPV16-positive patients' cells yielded candidate HPV-specific clones and common motifs. Study-wide results and limits: Better recurrence-free survival went with HPV-responsive T-cell expansion in HPV16-positive patients. Candidate HPV-specific clones and E7-related TCR motifs grew in tumor during treatment.

Germline CDR1 is SGHRS and CDR2 is YFSETQ. With 4 bases removed from V and 5 bases from J, the gap between germline ends came to 12 bases. The CDR3 loop spans 13 amino acids. Repeated repertoire sampling spanned the course of chemoradiotherapy. The sample was acquired from a patient who underwent chemoradiotherapy. The clonotype comes from a human donor with HPV-associated anogenital cancer. The V and J genes are TRBV5-1 and TRBJ1-2, with TRBD1 as a possible D gene (5 bases). The CDR3 sequence is CASSPPGGYGYTF. The CDR3 DNA is TGCGCCAGCAGCCCCCCGGGGGGATATGGCTACACCTTC.